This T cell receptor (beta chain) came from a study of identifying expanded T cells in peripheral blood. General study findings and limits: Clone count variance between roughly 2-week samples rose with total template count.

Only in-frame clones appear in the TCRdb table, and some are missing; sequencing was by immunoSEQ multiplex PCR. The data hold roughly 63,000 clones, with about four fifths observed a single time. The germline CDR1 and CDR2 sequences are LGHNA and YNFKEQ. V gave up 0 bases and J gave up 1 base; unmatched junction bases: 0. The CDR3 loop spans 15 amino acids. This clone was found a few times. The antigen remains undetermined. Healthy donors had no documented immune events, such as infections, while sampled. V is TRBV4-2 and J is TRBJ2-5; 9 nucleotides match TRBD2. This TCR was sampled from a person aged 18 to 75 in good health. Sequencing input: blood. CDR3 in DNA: TGTGCCAGCAGCCAAGAGCGGGGGGGCCAAGAGACCCAGTACTTC. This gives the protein CASSQERGGQETQYF.